The 22 T cell receptor beta chains given below trace back to one sample, sequenced in a study of T cells in Graves' hyperthyroidism and ophthalmopathy. The CDR3 regions of TCR beta were amplified from RNA transcripts. Primed by the HTBI set, a first-round RT-PCR was run on the TCR CDR3. TCRdb re-called the multiplex PCR reads through MiXCR, storing one row per CDR3 protein. The data show roughly 700,000 distinct CDR3 sequences, over 35% seen once. Sequenced: blood. All receptors derive from a woman aged 40 to 50 with Graves' hyperthyroidism.

The V and J genes are TRBV24-1 and TRBJ1-1; D is unresolved. CDR1 and CDR2 (germline): KGHDR, SFDVKD. Trimming cost V 7 bases and J 3 bases, with 5 bases left between them. The CDR3 runs 11 residues. CDR3 amino acids: CATSWDTEAFF. The CDR3, as DNA: TGTGCCACCAGCTGGGACACTGAAGCTTTCTTT.

With regard to this clonotype: A read error may be the cause here, since a much bigger clone is one base away. The chain combines TRBV2 with TRBJ1-1; D is undetermined. This CDR3 is built from 17 residues. The V and J ends lost 4 bases and 2 bases respectively, with 20 bases between them. Germline lookup yields CDR1 SNHLY and CDR2 FYNNEI. The CDR3 DNA reads as TGTGCCAGCAGTGTAGCCCGTCCTCAAGGAACCAACACTGAAGCTTTCTTT. Amino acid sequence: CASSVARPQGTNTEAFF. The entire variable domain, with the rest obtained from reference TRBV2 and TRBJ1-1, is as follows: EPEVTQTPSHQVTQMGQEVILRCVPISNHLYFYWYRQILGQKVEFLVSFYNNEISEKSEIFDDQFSVERPDGSNFTLKIRSTKLEDSAMYFCASSVARPQGTNTEAFFGQGTRLTVV.

The chain recombines TRBV29-1 with TRBJ2-7; no definite D call. The CDR3 has 10 amino acids. V was clipped by 8 bases and J by 5 bases, with 10 bases between them. CDR1 SQVTM and CDR2 ANQGSEA come from the germline V gene. The CDR3 here is CSFDADEQYF. The CDR3 DNA sequence: TGCAGCTTCGACGCTGACGAGCAGTACTTC.

This clonotype was detected only a few times. The chain is built from TRBV4-1 and TRBJ1-1, with D unclear. Germline CDR1 and CDR2: MGHRA and YSYEKL. This CDR3 region has 13 residues. The V and J ends lost 1 base and 7 bases respectively, with 10 bases between them. CDR3 nucleotide sequence: TGCGCCAGCAGCCAAGGTAGGACGGTTGAAGCTTTCTTT. This translates into CASSQGRTVEAFF.

There are many counts of this clonotype. This chain connects TRBV4-1 to TRBJ1-2; the D gene is possibly TRBD1 (5 bases). V was cut by 4 bases and J by 0 bases, with 12 bases left in between. CDR1 and CDR2 (germline): MGHRA, YSYEKL. The CDR3 length is 15 residues. This CDR3 reads CASSRREGSNYGYTF. The CDR3 nucleotides read TGCGCCAGCAGCCGCAGGGAAGGATCTAACTATGGCTACACCTTC.

This clonotype was picked up a small number of times. This chain uses TRBV7-2 with TRBJ2-7; D is possibly TRBD1 or TRBD2 (5 bases each). The CDR3 has 14 residues. The V gene lost 5 bases and the J gene lost 0 bases, with 11 bases spanning the gap. In germline, CDR1 is SGHTA, CDR2 FQGNSA. The CDR3 loop reads CASSPSGTSYEQYF. As DNA, the CDR3 is TGTGCCAGCAGCCCAAGTGGGACCTCCTACGAGCAGTACTTC.

With respect to this clonotype: A much more abundant neighbour one base away suggests this may be a read error. The chain uses TRBV7-2 and TRBJ1-4, with D unresolved. The CDR3 loop spans 15 amino acids. Germline CDR1 SGHTA, CDR2 FQGNSA. The CDR3 spells CACSLGRAPNEKLFF. CDR3 bases: TGTGCCTGCAGCCTAGGTCGGGCCCCTAATGAAAAACTGTTTTTT. The full variable domain, its missing parts supplied by reference TRBV7-2 and TRBJ1-4, is GAGVSQSPSNKVTEKGKDVELRCDPISGHTALYWYRQSLGQGLEFLIYFQGNSAPDKSGLPSDRFSAERTGGSVSTLTIQRTQQEDSAVYLCACSLGRAPNEKLFFGSGTQLSVL.

The V call is TRBV7-3, the J call TRBJ1-1; D unresolved. The CDR3 covers 14 residues. V dropped 6 bases and J dropped 6 bases, with 17 bases sitting between them. CDR1 and CDR2 from the germline V gene are SGHTA and FQGTGA. The CDR3 loop reads CASSYSTRAAEAFF. CDR3 coding DNA: TGTGCCAGCAGTTACTCAACTCGGGCCGCTGAAGCTTTCTTT.

The chain uses TRBV2 and TRBJ1-5; 7 bases line up with TRBD1. Germline V CDR1 and CDR2: SNHLY, FYNNEI. J gave up 8 bases and V 6 bases, and 10 bases lay outside the gene matches. This CDR3 comprises 14 residues. The CDR3 protein is CASRLTGASEPQHF. DNA for the CDR3: TGTGCCAGCAGGCTAACAGGGGCCTCCGAGCCCCAGCATTTT.

On this clonotype itself: A much more abundant neighbour one base away suggests this may be a read error. The chain links TRBV4-3 to TRBJ1-6; no definite D call. The CDR3 covers 12 residues. Germline V gene sequence: CDR1 LGHNA, CDR2 YSLEER. CDR3 sequence reads: CTSSQDSSPLHF. Written as DNA, the CDR3 is TGCACCAGCAGCCAAGATTCGTCACCCCTCCACTTT.

Many counts were recorded for this clonotype. The chain has TRBV19 and TRBJ2-7; the match to TRBD1 covers 8 bases. There are 11 residues in the CDR3. V trimming: 7 bases; J trimming: 7 bases; junction bases outside the gene matches: 3. CDR1 and CDR2 from the germline V gene are LNHDA and SQIVND (reference sequence). This chain's CDR3 is CASTRGLEQYF. CDR3 DNA: TGTGCCAGTACCAGGGGGCTGGAGCAGTACTTC.

This clonotype was observed at least ten times. The chain uses TRBV7-2 and TRBJ1-2, with D hard to call. Germline values: CDR1 SGHTA, CDR2 FQGNSA. V was clipped by 3 bases and J by 0 bases, with 8 bases between them. This CDR3 region has 14 residues. CDR3 region: CASSFTAPNYGYTF. The CDR3, as DNA: TGTGCCAGCAGCTTTACTGCACCTAACTATGGCTACACCTTC.

At least ten counts were recorded for this clonotype. V gene TRBV25-1 combines with J gene TRBJ1-4; unclear D gene. The CDR3 is 14 amino acids. CDR1 MGHDK and CDR2 SYGVNS come from the germline V gene. Trimming removed 3 bases from V and 5 bases from J, with 10 bases in between. This CDR3 is CASSEVGYNEKLFF. The CDR3 DNA sequence: TGTGCCAGCAGTGAGGTTGGTTACAATGAAAAACTGTTTTTT.

This clonotype was detected a few times. The chain has TRBV7-8 and TRBJ2-7, with D maybe TRBD2 (5 bases). Germline CDR1 SGHVS, CDR2 FQNEAQ. Trimming pared 6 bases from V and 3 bases from J, leaving 21 bases between. The CDR3 is 16 residues long. For the CDR3, the DNA is TGTGCCAGCAGTTACTCGAGGGCAACAATTATCTACGAGCAGTACTTC. The encoded protein is CASSYSRATIIYEQYF.

The chain is built from TRBV11-2 and TRBJ1-2; D may be TRBD1 (5 bases). The CDR3 loop spans 14 amino acids. The V gene's germline CDR1 is SGHAT and CDR2 FQNNGV. V lost 2 bases to trimming and J lost 4 bases, with 11 bases between them. The CDR3 coding sequence is TGTGCCAGCAGCTTACTGGGGGATGGCTATGGCTACACCTTC. This codes for CASSLLGDGYGYTF.

The chain uses TRBV12-3 or TRBV12-4 and TRBJ1-2; D unresolved. V was cut by 8 bases and J by 8 bases, with 12 bases left in between. CDR3 length: 11 residues. The DNA of the CDR3 is TGTGCCAGCTTCACGGTAAAGGGCTACACCTTC. Amino acid sequence: CASFTVKGYTF.

A word on this clonotype: Possible read error: a much larger clone is one base away. This chain joins TRBV9 and TRBJ1-2, with 9 bases identical to TRBD1. Germline CDR1 SGDLS, CDR2 YYNGEE. The CDR3 runs 13 residues. The CDR3 sequence: CASSPQTGGGCTF. CDR3 sequence (DNA): TGTGCCAGCAGCCCGCAGACAGGGGGTGGCTGCACCTTC.

This clonotype was detected many times. V and J are TRBV7-8 and TRBJ1-5; 8 bases are a match to TRBD1. CDR1 and CDR2 (germline): SGHVS, FQNEAQ. The V gene end was trimmed by 4 bases and the J gene end by 2 bases; junction bases not matched to a gene: 7. The CDR3 is made up of 16 amino acids. The CDR3 sequence is CASSWGDRWGNQPQHF. The CDR3 DNA follows: TGTGCCAGCAGCTGGGGGGACAGGTGGGGCAATCAGCCCCAGCATTTT.

The chain combines TRBV5-4 with TRBJ2-5; TRBD2 matches at 10 bases. Germline V gene sequence: CDR1 SGHNT, CDR2 YYREEE (reference sequence). V gave up 1 base and J gave up 4 bases; unmatched junction bases: 7. CDR3 length: 16 amino acids. Here the CDR3 reads CASSLKSGGARETQYF. CDR3 bases: TGTGCCAGCAGCTTGAAAAGCGGGGGGGCTCGAGAGACCCAGTACTTC.

This clonotype was detected ten times or more. This chain links TRBV10-3 with TRBJ2-7; D could derive from TRBD1 or TRBD2 (5 bases each). Germline CDR1 is ENHRY and CDR2 is SYGVKD. CDR3 length: 14 amino acids. The V end lost 4 bases, the J end lost 7 bases, and 17 bases lay between the germline ends. CDR3 DNA: TGTGCCATCAGTGTTGGGACGCAACGGGGTGAGCAGTACTTC. Protein sequence: CAISVGTQRGEQYF.

Note on this clonotype: The junction differs from germline at one of its ends, possibly a read error. This sequence joins TRBV6-5 and TRBJ1-2; TRBD1 might be the D (6 bases). CDR1 MNHEY and CDR2 SVGAGI come from the germline V gene. This CDR3 spans 12 amino acids. The DNA of the CDR3 is TGTGCCAGCAGTTACTCGTGGACAGAAGAATACTTC. Its protein is CASSYSWTEEYF.

This clonotype was counted at least ten times. The rearrangement uses TRBV9 and TRBJ1-2; TRBD1 aligns across 11 bases. V shed 2 bases, J shed 3 bases, and the junction held 6 bases outside the gene matches. CDR3 length equals 16 residues. Germline lookup yields CDR1 SGDLS and CDR2 YYNGEE. Here the CDR3 reads CASSVTPGQGDYGYTF. The DNA for the CDR3 is TGTGCCAGCAGCGTGACACCGGGACAGGGGGACTATGGCTACACCTTC.